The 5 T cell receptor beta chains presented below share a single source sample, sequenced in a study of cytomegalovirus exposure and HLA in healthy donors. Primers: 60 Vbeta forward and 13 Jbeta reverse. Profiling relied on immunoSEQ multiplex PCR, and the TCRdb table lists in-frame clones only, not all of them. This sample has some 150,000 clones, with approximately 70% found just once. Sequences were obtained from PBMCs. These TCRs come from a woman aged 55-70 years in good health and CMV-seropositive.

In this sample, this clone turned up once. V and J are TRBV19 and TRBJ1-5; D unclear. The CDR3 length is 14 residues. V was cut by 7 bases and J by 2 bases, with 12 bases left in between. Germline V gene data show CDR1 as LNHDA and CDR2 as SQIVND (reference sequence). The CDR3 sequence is CASNPTRGNQPQHF. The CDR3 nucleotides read TGTGCCAGTAACCCCACGAGGGGCAATCAGCCCCAGCATTTT.

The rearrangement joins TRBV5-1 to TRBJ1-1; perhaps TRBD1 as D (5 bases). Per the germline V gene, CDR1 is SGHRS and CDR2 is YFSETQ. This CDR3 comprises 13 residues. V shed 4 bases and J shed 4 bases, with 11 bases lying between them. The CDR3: CASSSDSTTEAFF. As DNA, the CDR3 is TGCGCCAGCAGCAGTGACAGCACCACTGAAGCTTTCTTT.

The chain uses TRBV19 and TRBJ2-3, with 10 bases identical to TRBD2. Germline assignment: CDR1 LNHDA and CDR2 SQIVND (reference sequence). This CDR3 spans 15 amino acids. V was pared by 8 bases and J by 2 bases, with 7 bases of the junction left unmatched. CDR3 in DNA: TGTGCCAGTCCGATGGGGACTAGCGACACAGATACGCAGTATTTT. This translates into CASPMGTSDTDTQYF.

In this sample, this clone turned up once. CDR3 protein: CAISEGLSNTEAFF. As DNA, the CDR3 is TGTGCCATCAGTGAGGGACTGTCAAACACTGAAGCTTTCTTT. This chain uses TRBV10-3 with TRBJ1-1, with no clear D. CDR3 length equals 14 residues. Trimming left V 2 bases short and J 2 bases short, with 9 bases between. Germline assignment: CDR1 ENHRY and CDR2 SYGVKD.

Written as DNA, the CDR3 is TGTGCCAGCAGTTTAGGGGGAGGTACTGAAGCTTTCTTT. This gives the protein CASSLGGGTEAFF. The chain couples TRBV28 to TRBJ1-1; D might be TRBD1 (5 bases). V shed 2 bases and J shed 5 bases, with 9 bases lying between them. From germline, CDR1 is MDHEN and CDR2 SYDVKM. The CDR3 contains 13 residues.